Below, 8 T cell receptor beta chains from the same sample are listed, as sequenced in a study of spatial heterogeneity in lung cancer. TCRdb ran MiXCR on the 5' RACE reads and lists one entry per CDR3 protein. The sample holds some 83,000 distinct CDR3 sequences, about a fifth seen once. Time point described: sample taken at primary tumor resection. Without sorting, whole RNA was sequenced from tumor, nontumor lung or frozen PBMC. The sequencing used PBMCs, collected at surgery. Every receptor here comes from a male donor with early-stage non-small cell lung cancer.

This clonotype was detected ten times or more. The chain carries TRBV19 and TRBJ1-5, with D uncertain. Trimming removed 2 bases at V and 3 bases at J, with 11 bases between. This CDR3 region has 15 residues. CDR1 is LNHDA, CDR2 SQIVND, per germline (reference sequence). CDR3 loop: CASSISGLFNQPQHF. CDR3 DNA: TGTGCCAGTAGTATAAGCGGACTCTTCAATCAGCCCCAGCATTTT.

This clonotype was counted many times. The gene calls are TRBV7-2 and TRBJ2-3, with TRBD2 identical over 8 bases. The CDR3 is made up of 16 amino acids. The germline V gene encodes CDR1 SGHTA and CDR2 FQGNSA. Trimming cost V 1 base and J 1 base; bases outside gene matches: 4. CDR3: CASSLGALAGTDTQYF. CDR3 nucleotide sequence: TGTGCCAGCAGCTTAGGGGCACTAGCGGGCACAGATACGCAGTATTTT.

Here the CDR3 DNA reads TGTGCCAGTAGTGTTGGACTAGCGGGGACCGGGGAGCTGTTTTTT. The encoded protein is CASSVGLAGTGELFF. The chain joins TRBV19 to TRBJ2-2, with TRBD2 identical over 12 bases. With 5 bases clipped from V and 5 bases from J, the junction kept 3 bases outside the gene matches. Germline values: CDR1 LNHDA, CDR2 SQIVND (reference sequence). This CDR3 is built from 15 residues.

This clonotype was detected many times. This rearrangement joins TRBV28 to TRBJ2-5; TRBD1 aligns across 7 bases. V dropped 4 bases and J dropped 3; count of bases not matched to a gene: 5. CDR3 length: 14 residues. Germline values: CDR1 MDHEN, CDR2 SYDVKM. The CDR3 loop reads CASSSLTGKETQYF. The CDR3, as DNA: TGTGCCAGCAGTTCGTTGACAGGGAAAGAGACCCAGTACTTC.

The CDR3 sequence: CASSDDGKGSYEQYF. In nucleotides, the CDR3 is TGTGCCAGCAGTGACGATGGAAAGGGGAGCTACGAGCAGTACTTC. V and J are TRBV25-1 and TRBJ2-7; TRBD1 or TRBD2 may be the D gene (5 bases each). This CDR3 comprises 15 residues. Trimming took 3 bases from V and 3 from J, leaving 15 bases between them. In germline, CDR1 is MGHDK, CDR2 SYGVNS.

This clonotype was counted ten times or more. One junction end disagrees with the germline gene, perhaps due to a read error. This chain connects TRBV9 to TRBJ2-3, with D possibly matching TRBD2 (5 bases). The CDR3 contains 11 residues. The germline V gene encodes CDR1 SGDLS and CDR2 YYNGEE. Written as DNA, the CDR3 is TGTGCCAGCAGTGTAGCGGATACGCAGTATTTT. Amino acids: CASSVADTQYF.

The rearrangement joins TRBV12-3 or TRBV12-4 to TRBJ2-5; 7 positions match TRBD1. The CDR3 totals 16 residues. V shed 2 bases and J 0 bases; nucleotides not matched to a gene: 6. CDR3 region: CASSLSGRGYQETQYF. CDR3 bases: TGTGCCAGCAGTTTATCCGGCAGGGGGTACCAAGAGACCCAGTACTTC.

CDR3 in DNA: TGTGCCAGCAGTTCTCTAGCGGGAGGGGTTTCCTACAATGAGCAGTTCTTC. It codes for CASSSLAGGVSYNEQFF. The V gene is TRBV6-6, the J gene TRBJ2-1; 12 bases align to TRBD2. The CDR3 has 17 residues. V lost 4 bases and J lost 1; bases outside the gene matches: 5. The germline CDR1 and CDR2 sequences are MNHNY and SVGAGI (reference sequence).